Described below is a single TCR beta chain sequence and its context. Individuals drawn from under 30 US areas were roughly 18 to 95 years old. Clinical histories supplied by participants themselves formed the basis of cohort assignment. Germline V gene sequence: CDR1 MNHEY, CDR2 SMNVEV (reference sequence). V was trimmed by 4 bases and J by 2 bases, leaving 11 bases between them. This CDR3 is built from 15 residues. This entry belongs to a study of blood T cell repertoires in COVID-19. Study-level background: Recovered participants had two consecutive negative NP/OP PCR tests, healthcare professional clearance, or symptom resolution.

As processed by the authors: Nucleated cell number was recorded as an estimate derived from reference gene primer amplification. Produced via immunoSEQ multiplex PCR; TCRdb's table is partial and in-frame only. The V and J calls and clone size come from that table; D and trimming were worked out from the DNA. Among about 400,000 clones, around 87% were seen once, and the ten largest hold 1.9%. The sequence was collected from a man aged 35 to 55 in a cohort exposed to, infected with or recovered from COVID-19 (not recorded which). Sequences were obtained from PBMCs or T cells enriched from blood (not recorded which). The gene calls are TRBV27 and TRBJ2-2, with D uncertain. CDR3 loop: CASSYSRLNTGELFF. The CDR3 nucleotides are TGTGCCAGCAGTTATTCTAGACTCAACACCGGGGAGCTGTTTTTT.